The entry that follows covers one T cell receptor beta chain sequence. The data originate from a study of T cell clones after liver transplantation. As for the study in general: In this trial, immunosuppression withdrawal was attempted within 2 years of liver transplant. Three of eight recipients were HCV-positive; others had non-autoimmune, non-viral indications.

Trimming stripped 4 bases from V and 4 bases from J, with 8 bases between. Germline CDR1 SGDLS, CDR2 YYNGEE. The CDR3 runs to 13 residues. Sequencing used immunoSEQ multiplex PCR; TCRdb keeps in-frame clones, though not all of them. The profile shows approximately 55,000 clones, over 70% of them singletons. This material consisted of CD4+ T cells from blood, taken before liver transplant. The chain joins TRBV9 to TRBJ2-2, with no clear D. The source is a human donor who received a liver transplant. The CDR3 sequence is CASSPSSTGELFF. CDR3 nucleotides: TGTGCCAGCAGCCCAAGTAGCACCGGGGAGCTGTTTTTT.